The following is a TCR beta chain sequence with its context. What it recognizes is unknown. The data stem from a study of cytomegalovirus exposure and HLA in healthy donors. Study-level points and caveats: Listed as cytomegalovirus-associated were over 150 TCR beta chains.

The assay was immunoSEQ multiplex PCR, and TCRdb's table has in-frame clones only and misses some. Of 70,000 to 75,000 clones listed, 90% to 95% were seen once; the top ten hold about 2.1%. Germline lookup yields CDR1 LGHNA and CDR2 YNFKEQ. Trimming cost V 0 bases and J 2 bases, with 11 bases left between them. The CDR3 runs to 16 residues. The J gene is TRBJ1-5, the V gene TRBV4-2; D possibly corresponds to TRBD1 (5 bases). The TCR comes from a woman aged 18-29 years in good health and CMV-seropositive. The specimen was PBMCs. CDR3: CASSQETGEGNQPQHF. CDR3 nucleotides: TGTGCCAGCAGCCAAGAAACGGGGGAGGGCAATCAGCCCCAGCATTTT.